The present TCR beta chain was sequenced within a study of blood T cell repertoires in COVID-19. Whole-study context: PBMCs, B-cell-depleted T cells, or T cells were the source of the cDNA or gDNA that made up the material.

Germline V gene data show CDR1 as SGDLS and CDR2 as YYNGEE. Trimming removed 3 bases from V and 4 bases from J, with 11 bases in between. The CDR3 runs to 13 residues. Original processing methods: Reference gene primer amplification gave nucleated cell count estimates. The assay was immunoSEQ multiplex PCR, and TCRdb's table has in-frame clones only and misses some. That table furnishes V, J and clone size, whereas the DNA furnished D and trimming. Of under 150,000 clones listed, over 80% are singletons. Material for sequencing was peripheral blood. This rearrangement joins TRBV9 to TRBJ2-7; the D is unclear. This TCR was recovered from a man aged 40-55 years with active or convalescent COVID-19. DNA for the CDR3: TGTGCCAGCAGCGGAGGAGATTATTACGAGCAGTACTTC. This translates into CASSGGDYYEQYF.